Sequencing of this T cell receptor (beta chain) was carried out in a study of tumor and adjacent non-tumor tissue in lung cancer. About the study: Stage I to III disease affected approximately 11 men and several women aged roughly 30 to 76. Points from the study as a whole: TCR diversity was significantly greater in tumor than normal lung tissue. Tumor TCR diversity, when higher, was linked to shorter survival.

RNA was extracted from bulk tissue without any cell sorting. A modified ARM-PCR protocol with three rounds of nested PCR amplified TCRbeta. TCRdb recomputed calls from the multiplex PCR reads with MiXCR, one row per CDR3 protein. The data hold 65,000 to 70,000 distinct CDR3 sequences, with just under 60% observed a single time. This clonotype was observed many times. Its antigen remains unknown. This CDR3 spans 18 amino acids. V dropped 4 bases and J dropped 6; count of bases not matched to a gene: 13. Per the germline V gene, CDR1 is MDHEN and CDR2 is SYDVKM. Sequencing was done on a sample of lung tumor tissue. J is TRBJ2-2 and V is TRBV28; 11 nucleotides line up with TRBD2. The TCR was taken from a man aged 50 or older with non-small cell lung cancer. CDR3 in amino acids: CASSSSIMPSGRPGELFF. CDR3 in DNA: TGTGCCAGCAGTTCCTCCATTATGCCTAGCGGGAGGCCCGGGGAGCTGTTTTTT.